These 15 T cell receptor beta chains were all obtained from the same sample, sequenced in a study of T-cell memory formation after mild COVID-19. TCRdb re-called the 5' RACE reads with MiXCR, one entry per CDR3 protein. The profile covers 300,000 to 400,000 distinct CDR3 sequences, with 15% appearing a single time and approximately 20% taken by the ten largest. Input material: PBMCs or a T cell subset sorted from them (not recorded which). These receptors originate from a young man who had mild COVID-19 (a few samples of this study predate the infection). Cell type and time point are not known.

There are a few counts of this clonotype. The V and J genes are TRBV20-1 and TRBJ1-2, with 12 bases aligning to TRBD1. From germline, CDR1 is DFQATT and CDR2 SNEGSKA (reference sequence). After removal of 2 bases from V and 5 bases from J, the junction contained 15 bases not matched to a gene. The CDR3 loop spans 18 amino acids. CDR3 DNA sequence: TGCAGTGCTAGAAATCGTCGGGACAGGGGGCCTTGGGTTTATGGCTACACCTTC. Protein sequence: CSARNRRDRGPWVYGYTF.

This clonotype was observed a handful of times. The CDR3 DNA is TGTGCCAGCAGCTTAAGTGCTGGACAGGAGGAGACCCAGTACTTC. Amino acid sequence: CASSLSAGQEETQYF. V and J are TRBV7-3 and TRBJ2-5; TRBD1 matches 7 bases. Germline CDR1 SGHTA, CDR2 FQGTGA. V lost 1 base and J lost 5; bases outside the gene matches: 7. The CDR3 spans 15 residues.

This chain joins TRBV27 and TRBJ2-7, with D possibly TRBD2 on 5 matching bases. V was trimmed by 5 bases and J by 3 bases, leaving 17 bases between them. CDR1 is MNHEY, CDR2 SMNVEV, per germline (reference sequence). This CDR3 has 15 amino acids. The CDR3 loop is CASSRWTRSGYEQYF. CDR3 in DNA: TGTGCCAGCAGTCGATGGACTCGAAGCGGCTACGAGCAGTACTTC.

This clonotype was counted between two and nine times. The rearrangement uses TRBV15 and TRBJ2-5; D call uncertain. The CDR3 runs to 14 residues. Trimming shortened V by 0 bases and J by 5 bases, and 10 bases separated the two germline ends. Germline V gene lookup returns CDR1 LNHNV and CDR2 YYDKDF (reference sequence). The CDR3 sequence is CATSRDQGSETQYF. The CDR3 DNA follows: TGTGCCACCAGCAGAGATCAAGGTTCGGAGACCCAGTACTTC.

V is TRBV11-2 and J is TRBJ2-1, with D possibly being TRBD2 (7 bases). V gave up 5 bases and J gave up 7 bases, with 21 bases separating them. CDR3 length equals 16 residues. CDR1 is SGHAT, CDR2 FQNNGV, per germline. The CDR3 protein is CASSPGGGARGNEQFF. CDR3 nucleotide sequence: TGTGCCAGCAGCCCTGGAGGGGGGGCTCGTGGTAATGAGCAGTTCTTC.

For the CDR3, the DNA is TGTGCCAGCAGCCGGTATAGCGGGGGGGTTACTTCGAATGAGCAGTTCTTC. Residues: CASSRYSGGVTSNEQFF. The rearrangement joins TRBV12-3 or TRBV12-4 to TRBJ2-1; TRBD2 agrees at 11 bases. V shed 6 bases and J 7 bases; nucleotides not matched to a gene: 14. There are 17 residues in the CDR3.

The chain recombines TRBV25-1 with TRBJ1-6, with D possibly TRBD1 on 6 matching bases. The CDR3 has 16 residues. Germline-derived CDR1 and CDR2 are MGHDK and SYGVNS. V shed 2 bases and J shed 8 bases, with 16 bases lying between them. This CDR3 is CASSEIGLGADSPLHF. The DNA of the CDR3 is TGTGCCAGCAGTGAAATAGGGTTGGGGGCAGATTCACCCCTCCACTTT.

The chain uses TRBV7-8 and TRBJ1-2; D is undetermined. The CDR3 covers 15 residues. Germline lookup yields CDR1 SGHVS and CDR2 FQNEAQ. V was cut by 0 bases and J by 4 bases, with 12 bases left in between. The CDR3 nucleotides read TGTGCCAGCAGCTTAGCTCGTTCGGTGGGCTATGGCTACACCTTC. It encodes CASSLARSVGYGYTF.

In its sample, this clonotype was seen a few times. The chain employs TRBV13 and TRBJ1-2; D is unclear. Germline V gene data show CDR1 as PRHDT and CDR2 as FYEKMQ (reference sequence). This CDR3 spans 14 amino acids. The V gene lost 5 bases and the J gene lost 8 bases, with 18 bases spanning the gap. CDR3 sequence: CASSPQTTSLGYTF. CDR3 sequence (DNA): TGTGCCAGCAGCCCCCAGACAACCTCCCTCGGCTACACCTTC. The complete variable domain, with remaining parts taken from reference TRBV13 and TRBJ1-2, reads AAGVIQSPRHLIKEKRETATLKCYPIPRHDTVYWYQQGPGQDPQFLISFYEKMQSDKGSIPDRFSAQQFSDYHSELNMSSLELGDSALYFCASSPQTTSLGYTFGSGTRLTVV.

The sample holds a few counts of this clonotype. This chain links TRBV7-8 with TRBJ2-7; TRBD1 matches at 11 bases. In germline, CDR1 is SGHVS, CDR2 FQNEAQ. CDR3 length equals 18 residues. With 5 bases clipped from V and 4 bases from J, the junction kept 16 bases outside the gene matches. This CDR3 is CASSTTLSDRGLWYEQYF. The CDR3 coding sequence is TGTGCCAGCAGCACAACCCTCTCGGACAGGGGGCTTTGGTACGAGCAGTACTTC.

This clonotype was observed a handful of times. The rearrangement joins TRBV5-1 to TRBJ1-2; 8 bases align to TRBD1. Germline V lookup: CDR1 SGHRS, CDR2 YFSETQ. CDR3 length: 14 amino acids. V dropped 4 bases and J dropped 3; count of bases not matched to a gene: 5. The CDR3 here is CASSNGQGDYGYTF. The CDR3 region has the DNA TGCGCCAGCAGCAACGGACAGGGTGACTATGGCTACACCTTC.

The V call is TRBV5-1, the J call TRBJ1-1; TRBD1 matches 9 bases. V lost 3 bases and J lost 4; bases outside the gene matches: 4. Germline V gives CDR1 SGHRS, CDR2 YFSETQ. The CDR3 covers 14 residues. The CDR3 nucleotides are TGCGCCAGCAGCTCGCCGGACAGGGGCACTGAAGCTTTCTTT. Protein sequence: CASSSPDRGTEAFF.

The chain has TRBV9 and TRBJ1-2; 7 bases are a match to TRBD1. The CDR3 is 15 residues long. V lost 3 bases and J lost 2; bases outside the gene matches: 7. CDR1 is SGDLS, CDR2 YYNGEE, per germline. This CDR3 reads CASSALPGQNYGYTF. CDR3 bases: TGTGCCAGCAGCGCACTGCCGGGACAGAACTATGGCTACACCTTC.

The sample holds a few counts of this clonotype. The chain couples TRBV4-1 to TRBJ2-7; D is possibly TRBD1 or TRBD2 (5 bases each). The CDR3 covers 15 residues. V lost 3 bases, J lost 3 bases, and 15 bases lay in between. Germline loops: CDR1 MGHRA, CDR2 YSYEKL. The CDR3 sequence: CASSHKVQGDYEQYF. The CDR3 DNA reads TGCGCCAGCAGCCACAAGGTCCAGGGAGACTACGAGCAGTACTTC.

This rearrangement joins TRBV5-1 to TRBJ2-2; TRBD1 agrees at 8 bases. V dropped 4 bases and J dropped 5; count of bases not matched to a gene: 10. The CDR3 is made up of 16 amino acids. Per the germline V gene, CDR1 is SGHRS and CDR2 is YFSETQ. The CDR3 sequence: CASSLLTGERTGELFF. In nucleotides, the CDR3 is TGCGCCAGCAGCCTCCTGACAGGGGAGAGGACCGGGGAGCTGTTTTTT.